This T cell receptor (beta chain) was recorded in a study of T cells in severe cutaneous drug reactions. Overall study context: A European registry, Taiwan and Thailand supplied patients during about 2011 to 2018. Naranjo and ALDEN algorithms identified the culprit drug. Blister fluid/cells and PBMC came from acute- or recovery-stage patients. Study-level points and caveats: Carbamazepine-induced Stevens-Johnson syndrome or toxic epidermal necrolysis patients showed strongly raised TRBV12-4, 25% to 40% in blister cells and around 5% in PBMC.

In terms of frequency, this clonotype is large. The antigen remains undetermined. Carbamazepine had induced Stevens-Johnson syndrome or toxic epidermal necrolysis in the sequenced donors. The iRepertoire multiplex PCR system with TCR subtype-specific primers built both bulk and single-cell libraries. TCRdb reprocessed the multiplex PCR reads, keeping one entry per CDR3 protein, no DNA. This sample's table has under 3,000 distinct CDR3 sequences. Germline CDR1 reads DFQATT; CDR2 reads SNEGSKA (reference sequence). The CDR3 has 14 residues. What was sequenced was cells from a skin blister. The rearrangement uses TRBV20-1 and TRBJ2-7; TCRdb's assignment of TRBD2 cannot be checked, as there is no DNA. The clonotype comes from a human donor with toxic epidermal necrolysis, a severe cutaneous drug reaction. The CDR3 protein is CSARELAGKHEQYF.